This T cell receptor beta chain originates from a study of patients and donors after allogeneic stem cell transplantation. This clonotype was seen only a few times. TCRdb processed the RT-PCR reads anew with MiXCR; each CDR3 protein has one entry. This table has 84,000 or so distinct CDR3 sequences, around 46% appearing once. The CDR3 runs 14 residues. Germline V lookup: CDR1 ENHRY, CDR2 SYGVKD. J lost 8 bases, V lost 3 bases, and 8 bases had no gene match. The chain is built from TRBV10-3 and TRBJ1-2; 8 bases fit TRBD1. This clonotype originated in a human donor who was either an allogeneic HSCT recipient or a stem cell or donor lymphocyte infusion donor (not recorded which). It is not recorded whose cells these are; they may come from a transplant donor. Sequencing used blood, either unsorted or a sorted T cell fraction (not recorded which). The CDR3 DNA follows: TGTGCCATCAGTGACCGAGACAGGGGCAGAGGCTACACCTTC. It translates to CAISDRDRGRGYTF.